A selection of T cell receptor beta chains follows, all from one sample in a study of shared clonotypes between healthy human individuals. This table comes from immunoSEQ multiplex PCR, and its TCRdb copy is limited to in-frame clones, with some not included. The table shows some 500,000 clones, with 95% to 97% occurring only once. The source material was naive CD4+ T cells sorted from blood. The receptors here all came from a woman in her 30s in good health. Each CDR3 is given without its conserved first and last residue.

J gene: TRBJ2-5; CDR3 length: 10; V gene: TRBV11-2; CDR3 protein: ASSAQQETQY
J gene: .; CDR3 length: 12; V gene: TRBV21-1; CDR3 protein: ASSPGGREYEQY
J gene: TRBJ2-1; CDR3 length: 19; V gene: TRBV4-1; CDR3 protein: ASSHPKNPRDSGRAYNEQF
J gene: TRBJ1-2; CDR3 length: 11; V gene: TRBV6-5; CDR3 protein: ASSSHLLYGYT
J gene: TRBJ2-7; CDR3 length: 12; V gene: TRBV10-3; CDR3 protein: AISSTTGSYEQY
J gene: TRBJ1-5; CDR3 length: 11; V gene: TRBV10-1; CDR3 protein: ASSQGNNQPQH
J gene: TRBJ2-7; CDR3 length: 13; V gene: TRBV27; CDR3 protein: ASRKTGPGAWEQY
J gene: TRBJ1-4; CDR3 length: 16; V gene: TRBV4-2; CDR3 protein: ASSSSLFGQGTNEKLF
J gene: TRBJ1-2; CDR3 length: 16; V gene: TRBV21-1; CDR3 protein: ASSSSGTGATITIGYT
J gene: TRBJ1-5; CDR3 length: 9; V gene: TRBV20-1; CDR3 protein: SAQRNQPQH
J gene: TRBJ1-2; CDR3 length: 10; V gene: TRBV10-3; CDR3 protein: AISPQDYGYT
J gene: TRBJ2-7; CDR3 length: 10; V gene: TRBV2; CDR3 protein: ASSEYLAEQY
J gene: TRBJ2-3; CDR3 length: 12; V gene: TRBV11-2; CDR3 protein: ASSPIAGMGTQY
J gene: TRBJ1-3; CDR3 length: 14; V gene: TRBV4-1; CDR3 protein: ASSRASEGSGNTIY
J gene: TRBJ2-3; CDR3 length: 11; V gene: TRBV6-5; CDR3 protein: ASRDLQGDTQY
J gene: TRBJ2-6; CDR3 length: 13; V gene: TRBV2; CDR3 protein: ASSARTGGANVLT
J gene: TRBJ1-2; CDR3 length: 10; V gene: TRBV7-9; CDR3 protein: ASSSTTNGYT
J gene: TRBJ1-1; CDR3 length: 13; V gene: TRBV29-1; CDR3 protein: SVDRPYRLGTEAF
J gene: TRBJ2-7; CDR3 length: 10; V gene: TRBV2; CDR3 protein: ASQTSAGEQY
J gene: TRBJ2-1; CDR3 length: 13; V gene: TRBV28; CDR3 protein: ASSLGPFSYNEQF
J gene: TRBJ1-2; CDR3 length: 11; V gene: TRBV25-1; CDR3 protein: ASSGQGSGGYT
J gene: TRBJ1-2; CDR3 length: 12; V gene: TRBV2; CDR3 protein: ASRRDTMHYGYT
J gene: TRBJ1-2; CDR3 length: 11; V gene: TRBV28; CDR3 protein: ASSLQTAYGYT
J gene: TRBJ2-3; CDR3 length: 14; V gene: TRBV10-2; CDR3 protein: ASSETSGTSTDTQY
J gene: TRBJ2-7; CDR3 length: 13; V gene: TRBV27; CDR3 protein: ASSLTRQSSYEQY
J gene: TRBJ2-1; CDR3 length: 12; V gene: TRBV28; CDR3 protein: ASSLTPIWDEQF
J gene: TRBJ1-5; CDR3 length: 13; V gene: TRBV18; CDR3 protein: ASSPSGNSNQPQH
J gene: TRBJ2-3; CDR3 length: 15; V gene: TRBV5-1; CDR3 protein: ASSSVSGSPNTDTQY
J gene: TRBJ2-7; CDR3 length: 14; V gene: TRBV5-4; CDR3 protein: ASSSRLSDRASEQY
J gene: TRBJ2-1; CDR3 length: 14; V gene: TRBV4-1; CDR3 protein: ASSHPGSNDYNEQF
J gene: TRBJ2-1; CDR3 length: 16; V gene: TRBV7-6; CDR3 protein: ASSLGNPAGMGFNEQF
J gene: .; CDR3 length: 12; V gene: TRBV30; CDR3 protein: AWSGDRKTYEQY
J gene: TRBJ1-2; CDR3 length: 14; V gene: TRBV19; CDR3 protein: ASSSTGDLTNYGYT
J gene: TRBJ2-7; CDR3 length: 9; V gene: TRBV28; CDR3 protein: ASGATYEQY
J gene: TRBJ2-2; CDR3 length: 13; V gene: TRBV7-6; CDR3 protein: ASSFSAGGVGELF
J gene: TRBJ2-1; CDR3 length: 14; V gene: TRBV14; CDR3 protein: ASSRPAGTSYNEQF
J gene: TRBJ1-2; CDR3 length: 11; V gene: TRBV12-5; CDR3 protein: ASGLGTSYGYT